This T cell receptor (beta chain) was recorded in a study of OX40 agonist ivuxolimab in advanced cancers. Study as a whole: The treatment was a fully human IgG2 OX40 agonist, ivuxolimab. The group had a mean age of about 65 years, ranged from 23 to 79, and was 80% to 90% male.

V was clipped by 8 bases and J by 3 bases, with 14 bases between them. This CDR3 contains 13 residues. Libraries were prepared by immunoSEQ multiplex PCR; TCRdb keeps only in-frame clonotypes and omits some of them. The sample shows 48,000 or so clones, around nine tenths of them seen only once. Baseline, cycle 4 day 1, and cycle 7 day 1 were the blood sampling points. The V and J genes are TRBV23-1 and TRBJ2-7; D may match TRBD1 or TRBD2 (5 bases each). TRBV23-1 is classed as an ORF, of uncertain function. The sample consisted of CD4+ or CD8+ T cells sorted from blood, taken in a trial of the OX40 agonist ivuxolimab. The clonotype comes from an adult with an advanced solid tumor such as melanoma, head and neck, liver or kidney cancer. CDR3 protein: CASVQGRYYEQYV. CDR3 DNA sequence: TGCGCCAGCGTGCAGGGACGATACTACGAGCAGTACGTC.